The text below deals with one TCR beta chain. Its target is unknown. After removal of 0 bases from V and 3 bases from J, the junction contained 5 bases not matched to a gene. The CDR3 runs to 15 residues. Germline V gene lookup returns CDR1 SGHNT and CDR2 YYREEE (reference sequence). This sample is drawn from a study of cytomegalovirus exposure and HLA in healthy donors. Findings and caveats of the study: Highest at DRB1 and lowest at HLA-C, TCR association rates differed among HLA loci in a later analysis.

The PCR made use of 60 Vbeta and 13 Jbeta primers. Profiled with immunoSEQ multiplex PCR; TCRdb holds only in-frame clones, not every one. In the table there are some 190,000 clones, about nine tenths of which are singletons. The chain employs TRBV5-4 and TRBJ2-7; 8 bases line up with TRBD2. The receptor was derived from a boy younger than 10 in good health and CMV-seronegative. Sequenced: PBMCs. Here the CDR3 DNA reads TGTGCCAGCAGCTTGGCCCCGGGGGGGGACTACGAGCAGTACTTC. This translates into CASSLAPGGDYEQYF.